These T cell receptor beta chains were read from a single sample in a study of neoadjuvant anti-PD-1 for oral cavity cancer. Data came from immunoSEQ multiplex PCR; TCRdb stores just in-frame clones and leaves some out. The sample lists around 18,000 clones, roughly two thirds occurring once. This sample comprised PBMCs, obtained before nivolumab (anti-PD-1) treatment. Every receptor here comes from a person between 35 and 79 years old with oral cavity squamous cell carcinoma. The CDR3 runs from the conserved cysteine through the conserved F or W. The D gene is left open where the match is weak. The listing skips clone size in some rows; elsewhere it reads once, few, many or a size class.

V	J	length	size	D	CDR3	DNA
TRBV5-4	TRBJ2-5	17	few	TRBD2	CASSLRLAGGRGETQYF	TGTGCCAGCAGCTTGCGACTAGCGGGAGGGAGGGGGGAGACCCAGTACTTC
TRBV29-1	TRBJ1-5	13	NA	TRBD1	CSVGQGGNQPQHF	TGCAGCGTAGGACAGGGAGGCAATCAGCCCCAGCATTTT
TRBV6-5	TRBJ2-1	13	NA	NA	CASASPGRNEQFF	TGTGCCAGCGCTAGCCCCGGAAGGAATGAGCAGTTCTTC
TRBV6-6	TRBJ1-1	13	NA	NA	CASTPVVLVEAFF	TGTGCCAGCACCCCAGTGGTTTTGGTTGAAGCTTTCTTT
TRBV10-3	TRBJ1-5	14	NA	NA	CAISGQERNQPQHF	TGTGCCATCAGTGGACAGGAACGCAATCAGCCCCAGCATTTT
TRBV30	TRBJ2-2	13	once	NA	CAWSRGGSGELFF	TGTGCCTGGAGTCGGGGTGGGTCCGGGGAGCTGTTTTTT
TRBV28	TRBJ1-1	15	few	NA	CASSHPVTVNTEAFF	TGTGCCAGCAGTCACCCCGTGACAGTGAACACTGAAGCTTTCTTT
TRBV13	TRBJ1-1	12	NA	NA	CASSFADTEAFF	TGTGCCAGCAGCTTCGCGGACACTGAAGCTTTCTTT
TRBV28	TRBJ2-7	14	few	NA	CASQRQVGSYEQYF	TGTGCCAGCCAACGACAGGTTGGATCCTACGAGCAGTACTTC
TRBV30	TRBJ1-1	13	NA	NA	CAWVGQSNTEAFF	TGTGCCTGGGTAGGGCAGTCGAACACTGAAGCTTTCTTT
TRBV6-6	TRBJ2-7	15	NA	TRBD2	CASSPGTSGTYEQYF	TGTGCCAGCAGCCCCGGGACTAGCGGAACCTACGAGCAGTACTTC
TRBV2	TRBJ1-1	13	few	NA	CASSRSQNTEAFF	TGTGCCAGCAGTAGAAGTCAGAACACTGAAGCTTTCTTT
TRBV28	TRBJ1-2	14	few	NA	CASRQGRGSYGYTF	TGTGCCAGCAGACAGGGTAGAGGATCGTATGGCTACACCTTC
TRBV30	TRBJ1-2	15	NA	NA	CAWIRYGTANYGYTF	TGTGCCTGGATCAGATACGGGACGGCTAACTATGGCTACACCTTC
TRBV15	TRBJ2-5	15	NA	TRBD1	CATSNYRGPAETQYF	TGTGCCACCAGCAATTACAGGGGACCCGCAGAGACCCAGTACTTC
TRBV30	TRBJ2-1	10	NA	NA	CAWSLGEQFF	TGTGCCTGGTCCCTCGGTGAGCAGTTCTTC
TRBV25-1	TRBJ2-7	16	NA	NA	CASSQPDGSRSYEQYF	TGTGCCAGCAGTCAACCCGACGGATCCCGTTCCTACGAGCAGTACTTC
TRBV10-1	TRBJ2-7	23	NA	TRBD2	CASSEFFRLAGGPFTSRAREQYF	TGCGCCAGCAGTGAGTTCTTTAGGCTAGCGGGAGGCCCTTTCACCAGTCGCGCGCGGGAGCAGTACTTC
TRBV27	TRBJ1-2	14	NA	TRBD1	CASSSRTGDYGYTF	TGTGCCAGCAGTTCAAGGACAGGCGACTATGGCTACACCTTC
TRBV14	TRBJ2-1	15	few	NA	CASSHRENFYNEQFF	TGTGCCAGCAGCCACCGGGAGAACTTTTACAATGAGCAGTTCTTC
TRBV28	TRBJ2-3	12	once	NA	CASSFGWDTQYF	TGTGCCAGCAGTTTTGGATGGGATACGCAGTATTTT
TRBV9	TRBJ2-5	17	NA	TRBD2	CASSSPSGTSFLETQYF	TGTGCCAGCAGCTCCCCTTCAGGGACTAGCTTTTTAGAGACCCAGTACTTC
TRBV7-2	TRBJ1-1	14	few	TRBD1	CASSLDGQGTQAFF	TGTGCCAGCAGCTTGGACGGACAGGGGACCCAAGCTTTCTTT
TRBV6-5	TRBJ2-5	16	NA	TRBD1	CASSYSTGMGAETQYF	TGTGCCAGCAGTTACTCGACAGGGATGGGTGCGGAGACCCAGTACTTC
TRBV9	TRBJ2-7	15	once	NA	CASSVGSVSSYEQYF	TGTGCCAGCAGCGTAGGGAGCGTAAGCTCCTACGAGCAGTACTTC
TRBV5-5	TRBJ2-5	14	NA	NA	CASSLETNQETQYF	TGTGCCAGCAGCTTGGAGACTAACCAAGAGACCCAGTACTTC
TRBV6-5	TRBJ2-7	13	NA	TRBD2	CASSPGTTYEQYF	TGTGCCAGCAGTCCCGGGACTACCTACGAGCAGTACTTC
TRBV19	TRBJ2-3	14	NA	NA	CASKDRTITDTQYF	TGTGCCAGTAAGGATAGGACGATCACAGATACGCAGTATTTT
TRBV6-5	TRBJ1-1	15	NA	NA	CASSARMGVGTEAFF	TGTGCCAGCAGCGCGAGGATGGGTGTCGGTACTGAAGCTTTCTTT
TRBV11-3	TRBJ1-2	16	NA	NA	CASSRGRDISNYGYTF	TGTGCCAGCAGCCGGGGGAGGGACATTTCTAACTATGGCTACACCTTC
TRBV6-6	TRBJ1-1	13	NA	TRBD1	CASSQGAWTEAFF	TGTGCCAGCAGCCAGGGGGCTTGGACTGAAGCTTTCTTT
TRBV6-5	TRBJ1-2	14	NA	TRBD1	CASGPGGGNYGYTF	TGTGCCAGCGGCCCAGGGGGCGGTAACTATGGCTACACCTTC
TRBV19	TRBJ2-7	16	NA	TRBD2	CARGGRTSGRQYEQYF	TGTGCCAGGGGGGGGAGGACTAGCGGGAGGCAATACGAGCAGTACTTC
TRBV7-9	TRBJ2-7	14	few	TRBD1	CASSSTGSSYEQYF	TGTGCCAGCAGCTCGACAGGGAGCTCCTACGAGCAGTACTTC
TRBV14	TRBJ2-5	13	few	NA	CASSQGKQETQYF	TGTGCCAGCAGCCAAGGTAAGCAAGAGACCCAGTACTTC
TRBV6-5	TRBJ2-5	13	once	NA	CASIGGTQETQYF	TGTGCCAGCATCGGAGGGACCCAAGAGACCCAGTACTTC
TRBV13	TRBJ2-1	16	NA	NA	CASSSRSGLRYNEQFF	TGTGCCAGCAGCTCCAGATCGGGACTCCGATACAATGAGCAGTTCTTC
TRBV12-2	TRBJ2-5	15	NA	NA	CASLPAAGYQETQYF	TGTGCAAGCCTGCCCGCGGCGGGGTACCAAGAGACCCAGTACTTC
TRBV6-6	TRBJ2-7	15	NA	NA	CASSSTGTQSYEQYF	TGTGCCAGCAGTTCCACCGGGACTCAATCCTACGAGCAGTACTTC
TRBV10-2	TRBJ1-4	14	once	TRBD1	CASSESRTGEGLFF	TGCGCCAGCAGTGAGTCCAGGACAGGGGAGGGACTGTTTTTT
TRBV30	TRBJ2-7	12	NA	TRBD1	CAWGTGGYEQYF	TGTGCCTGGGGAACAGGGGGATACGAGCAGTACTTC
TRBV5-1	TRBJ2-5	13	NA	NA	CASSLEGGETQYF	TGCGCCAGCAGCTTGGAAGGGGGTGAGACCCAGTACTTC
TRBV5-1	TRBJ2-5	17	NA	TRBD2	CASSLKTGTSGQETQYF	TGCGCCAGCAGCCTCAAAACCGGGACTAGCGGACAAGAGACCCAGTACTTC
TRBV11-1	TRBJ2-1	15	NA	NA	CASSLGGPIGTEQFF	TGTGCCAGCAGCTTAGGCGGGCCTATCGGTACTGAGCAGTTCTTC
TRBV5-1	TRBJ2-7	14	NA	TRBD1	CASSPGQGGDEQYF	TGCGCCAGCAGCCCGGGACAGGGGGGTGACGAGCAGTACTTC
TRBV29-1	TRBJ2-7	13	NA	NA	CSVLLQPTYEQYF	TGCAGCGTACTACTACAGCCCACCTACGAGCAGTACTTC
TRBV2	TRBJ1-4	15	NA	NA	CASSARGGLDEKLFF	TGTGCCAGCAGTGCCAGGGGAGGCCTGGATGAAAAACTGTTTTTT